The entry below gives a single T cell receptor beta chain sequence along with its context. The data derive from a study of blood T cell repertoires in COVID-19. For the study at large: Sample material is recorded as cDNA or gDNA derived from T cells, B-cell-depleted T cells, or PBMCs.

Germline loops: CDR1 ENHRY, CDR2 SYGVKD. The CDR3 length is 14 residues. The V segment lost 0 bases and the J segment 8 bases; nucleotides outside the gene matches: 6. As processed by the authors: Amplification with reference gene primers provided the estimates of nucleated cell counts. Clones were sequenced by immunoSEQ multiplex PCR, and TCRdb holds only the in-frame ones, with some missing. V and J calls and clone size are copied from that table; D and trimming were computed from the DNA. Found here are around 190,000 clones, about 82% of them singletons; the top ten hold 5.6%. The rearrangement joins TRBV10-3 to TRBJ1-2, with 7 bases that match TRBD1. Sequencing was carried out using PBMCs or T cells enriched from blood (not recorded which). This clonotype originated in a man aged 35-49 years with acute COVID-19. The CDR3 is CAISESRTGGGYTF. CDR3 DNA: TGTGCCATCAGTGAGTCTAGGACAGGAGGCGGCTACACCTTC.